A single sample is the source of the 28 T cell receptor beta chains below, sequenced in a study of siplizumab effects on memory and regulatory T cells. Measured with immunoSEQ multiplex PCR; TCRdb has only the in-frame clones, and not every one. Found here are about 97,000 clones, nearly 95% of them singletons; the top ten hold about 12%. Input material: non-Treg CD4+ T cells sorted from blood. These receptors were obtained from a human donor in good health.

J is TRBJ1-3 and V is TRBV5-5; D is unresolved. V lost 4 bases and J lost 4, with 12 bases in between. The CDR3 runs 14 residues. Germline CDR1 SGHKS, CDR2 YYEKEE (reference sequence). In DNA, the CDR3 is TGTGCCAGCAGCCCTGAATATGCGGGAAACACCATATATTTT. It codes for CASSPEYAGNTIYF.

The genes are TRBV7-9 and TRBJ2-1, with a weak D call TRBD2 (5 bases). V lost 6 bases to trimming and J lost 4 bases, with 10 bases between them. CDR1 and CDR2 from the germline V gene are SEHNR and FQNEAQ (reference sequence). This CDR3 spans 13 amino acids. In DNA form, the CDR3 reads TGTGCCAGCAGGCGGACTGGGTACAATGAGCAGTTCTTC. It is translated as CASRRTGYNEQFF.

The chain is built from TRBV10-1 and TRBJ2-1; 11 bases line up with TRBD2. The germline V gene encodes CDR1 WNHNN and CDR2 SYGVQD (reference sequence). Germline trimming cut 5 bases from V and 4 bases from J; bases unmatched to any gene: 10. The CDR3 is made up of 17 amino acids. DNA for the CDR3: TGCGCCAGCAGTTATAAGACCGGGACTAGCGGATACAATGAGCAGTTCTTC. Protein product: CASSYKTGTSGYNEQFF.

The chain uses TRBV7-2 and TRBJ2-3; D is perhaps TRBD1 or TRBD2 (5 bases each). Germline CDR1 reads SGHTA; CDR2 reads FQGNSA. CDR3 length: 15 amino acids. V lost 6 bases and J lost 8, with 21 bases in between. CDR3 sequence (DNA): TGTGCCAGCAGTCCCAATAGCGTGGTAAGGGGTACGCAGTATTTT. Its translation: CASSPNSVVRGTQYF. Full variable domain (remainder filled in from reference TRBV7-2 and TRBJ2-3): GAGVSQSPSNKVTEKGKDVELRCDPISGHTALYWYRQSLGQGLEFLIYFQGNSAPDKSGLPSDRFSAERTGGSVSTLTIQRTQQEDSAVYLCASSPNSVVRGTQYFGPGTRLTVL.

The chain combines TRBV5-4 with TRBJ2-7; the match to TRBD2 covers 8 bases. With V trimmed by 4 bases and J by 3 bases, 9 bases remained unmatched. Germline values: CDR1 SGHNT, CDR2 YYREEE (reference sequence). This CDR3 contains 15 residues. The CDR3 here is CASSPGGRGHYEQYF. Written as DNA, the CDR3 is TGTGCCAGCAGCCCGGGAGGGCGGGGTCACTACGAGCAGTACTTC.

The chain couples TRBV7-9 to TRBJ2-5; 10 nucleotides match TRBD2. The V and J ends lost 8 bases and 5 bases, in that order; junction bases with no gene match: 11. In germline, CDR1 is SEHNR, CDR2 FQNEAQ (reference sequence). The CDR3 length is 15 residues. The chain's CDR3 is CASSQGLAESETQYF. The CDR3, as DNA: TGTGCCAGCTCGCAAGGACTAGCGGAGTCGGAGACCCAGTACTTC.

This clone was recorded only once. The rearrangement links TRBV2 to TRBJ2-2; 10 bases fit TRBD2. J gave up 6 bases and V 7 bases, and 2 bases lay outside the gene matches. CDR1 is SNHLY, CDR2 FYNNEI, per germline. CDR3 size: 13 residues. The CDR3, as DNA: TGTGCCAGCACTAGCGGGAGCGCCGGGGAGCTGTTTTTT. Protein sequence: CASTSGSAGELFF.

In this sample, this clone turned up once. This chain links TRBV15 with TRBJ2-1; maybe TRBD2 (6 bases). In germline, CDR1 is LNHNV, CDR2 YYDKDF (reference sequence). The CDR3 length is 14 residues. The V end was cut by 6 bases, the J end by 1 base, with 10 bases between. The CDR3 region is CATSRDFSYNEQFF. CDR3 DNA: TGTGCCACCAGTCGGGACTTTTCCTACAATGAGCAGTTCTTC.

The chain links TRBV6-5 to TRBJ1-2, with 9 bases that match TRBD1. V dropped 5 bases and J dropped 5; count of bases not matched to a gene: 9. Germline V lookup: CDR1 MNHEY, CDR2 SVGAGI. The length of the CDR3 is 15 residues. CDR3 bases: TGTGCCAGCAGTCGAACCAACAGGGGGCCGTATGGCTACACCTTC. Translation gives CASSRTNRGPYGYTF.

The rearrangement links TRBV5-1 to TRBJ2-7, with D uncertain. Germline-derived CDR1 and CDR2 are SGHRS and YFSETQ. This CDR3 has 12 residues. V shed 3 bases and J shed 5 bases, with 9 bases lying between them. The DNA for the CDR3 is TGCGCCAGCAGCTCTAGATACGACGAGCAGTACTTC. It encodes CASSSRYDEQYF.

The chain combines TRBV5-4 with TRBJ2-5; 12 positions agree with TRBD2. The V gene end was trimmed by 0 bases and the J gene end by 6 bases; junction bases not matched to a gene: 3. This CDR3 spans 15 amino acids. The germline V gene encodes CDR1 SGHNT and CDR2 YYREEE (reference sequence). The CDR3 nucleotides are TGTGCCAGCAGCTTGGGGACTAGCGGGACCCAGACCCAGTACTTC. Translation gives CASSLGTSGTQTQYF.

The J gene is TRBJ2-7, the V gene TRBV25-1; a weak D match, TRBD2 (5 bases). CDR1 and CDR2 from the germline V gene are MGHDK and SYGVNS. Trimming cost V 4 bases and J 0 bases, with 13 bases left between them. The CDR3 is 15 residues long. CDR3 region: CASSAGRGASYEQYF. CDR3 sequence (DNA): TGTGCCAGCAGTGCCGGCCGGGGAGCCTCCTACGAGCAGTACTTC.

V gene TRBV18 combines with J gene TRBJ2-3; 10 nucleotides match TRBD1. Germline assignment: CDR1 KGHSH and CDR2 LQKENI. The J segment lost 5 bases and the V segment lost 1 base, leaving 3 bases of the junction unmatched. The length of the CDR3 is 15 residues. CDR3 sequence: CASSPRQGALDTQYF. The CDR3 region has the DNA TGTGCCAGCTCACCACGACAGGGGGCCTTAGATACGCAGTATTTT.

The V and J genes are TRBV7-2 and TRBJ1-3; D perhaps matches TRBD1 (6 bases). V lost 5 bases and J lost 1, with 15 bases in between. Looked up from germline, CDR1 is SGHTA and CDR2 is FQGNSA. The CDR3 sequence is 16 residues long. The CDR3 protein is CASSRQAQFSGNTIYF. DNA for the CDR3: TGTGCCAGCAGCCGACAGGCGCAGTTTTCTGGAAACACCATATATTTT. The variable domain in full, completed from reference TRBV7-2 and TRBJ1-3, reads GAGVSQSPSNKVTEKGKDVELRCDPISGHTALYWYRQSLGQGLEFLIYFQGNSAPDKSGLPSDRFSAERTGGSVSTLTIQRTQQEDSAVYLCASSRQAQFSGNTIYFGEGSWLTVV.

The rearrangement joins TRBV18 to TRBJ1-1; D is unclear. V lost 4 bases to trimming and J lost 1 base, with 13 bases between them. Germline CDR1 reads KGHSH; CDR2 reads LQKENI. The CDR3 extends over 15 amino acids. CDR3 in amino acids: CASSLSRAWNTEAFF. The DNA of the CDR3 is TGTGCCAGCTCACTATCTCGCGCCTGGAACACTGAAGCTTTCTTT.

This chain links TRBV19 with TRBJ1-1, with D possibly TRBD1 on 6 matching bases. Trimming left V 3 bases short and J 4 bases short, with 9 bases between. Per germline, CDR1 LNHDA and CDR2 SQIVND (reference sequence). The CDR3 contains 13 residues. The CDR3, as DNA: TGTGCCAGTAGTATCAACAGGGTCACTGAAGCTTTCTTT. This codes for CASSINRVTEAFF.

This chain connects TRBV5-1 to TRBJ1-3; D not resolved. The V end lost 3 bases, the J end lost 2 bases, and 15 bases lay between the germline ends. Germline CDR1 SGHRS, CDR2 YFSETQ. The CDR3 has 16 amino acids. Here the CDR3 DNA reads TGCGCCAGCAGCTCCCAGATTCTGGGAACTGGAAACACCATATATTTT. It encodes CASSSQILGTGNTIYF. Full variable domain (rest looked up from reference TRBV5-1 and TRBJ1-3): KAGVTQTPRYLIKTRGQQVTLSCSPISGHRSVSWYQQTPGQGLQFLFEYFSETQRNKGNFPGRFSGRQFSNSRSEMNVSTLELGDSALYLCASSSQILGTGNTIYFGEGSWLTVV.

V usage is TRBV4-2 and J usage is TRBJ2-1; 9 bases map to TRBD2. The trim removed 0 bases at V and 9 bases at J, leaving 12 bases unmatched. This CDR3 is built from 17 residues. Germline-derived CDR1 and CDR2 are LGHNA and YNFKEQ. CDR3 bases: TGTGCCAGCAGCCAAGATCGCGTAGCGGGAGTTCGCGGTGAGCAGTTCTTC. This encodes CASSQDRVAGVRGEQFF.

The chain combines TRBV30 with TRBJ2-3; D unresolved. The CDR3 runs to 12 residues. Germline V gene data show CDR1 as GTSNPN and CDR2 as SVGIG (reference sequence). V was trimmed by 5 bases and J by 1 base, leaving 7 bases between them. CDR3 nucleotides: TGTGCCTGGCGGTGGGGCACAGATACGCAGTATTTT. Translation: CAWRWGTDTQYF.

The chain links TRBV5-4 to TRBJ1-1; D perhaps matches TRBD1 (6 bases). The CDR3 spans 13 residues. Germline CDR1 SGHNT, CDR2 YYREEE (reference sequence). The V end was cut by 2 bases, the J end by 8 bases, with 13 bases between. The CDR3 spells CASSFPDSPEAFF. CDR3 bases: TGTGCCAGCAGCTTCCCGGACAGCCCCGAAGCTTTCTTT.

The CDR3: CASSFAGDSHEQYF. DNA for the CDR3: TGTGCCAGCAGTTTCGCGGGCGACAGCCACGAGCAGTACTTC. The chain carries TRBV6-6 and TRBJ2-7; the D gene could be TRBD1 or TRBD2 (5 bases each). V was cut by 4 bases and J by 5 bases, with 15 bases left in between. This CDR3 is 14 amino acids long. Germline V gene sequence: CDR1 MNHNY, CDR2 SVGAGI (reference sequence).

The V call is TRBV4-1, the J call TRBJ2-1, with D hard to call. The CDR3 is 16 amino acids. The V end lost 6 bases, the J end lost 9 bases, and 24 bases lay between the germline ends. Per the germline V gene, CDR1 is MGHRA and CDR2 is YSYEKL. The CDR3 region is CASRETGLRSGGEQFF. The DNA of the CDR3 is TGCGCCAGCAGGGAAACGGGCCTCAGGAGTGGTGGTGAGCAGTTCTTC.

This clone was counted only a few times. This rearrangement joins TRBV28 to TRBJ2-7, with TRBD1 as a possible D gene (6 bases). The CDR3 sequence is 18 residues long. CDR1 is MDHEN and CDR2 is SYDVKM in the germline V gene. Trimming took 2 bases from V and 3 from J, leaving 23 bases between them. CDR3 coding DNA: TGTGCCAGCAGTTTACGCCGGACAGATCACCGATCTCTCTACGAGCAGTACTTC. Protein: CASSLRRTDHRSLYEQYF.

This chain joins TRBV7-9 and TRBJ2-7; no reliable D call. Germline-derived CDR1 and CDR2 are SEHNR and FQNEAQ (reference sequence). V dropped 7 bases and J dropped 6 bases, with 13 bases sitting between them. The CDR3 runs to 12 residues. Here the CDR3 reads CASTQVGSEQYF. DNA for the CDR3: TGTGCCAGCACCCAAGTCGGAAGCGAGCAGTACTTC. Variable domain in full (rest from reference TRBV7-9 and TRBJ2-7): DTGVSQNPRHKITKRGQNVTFRCDPISEHNRLYWYRQTLGQGPEFLTYFQNEAQLEKSRLLSDRFSAERPKGSFSTLEIQRTEQGDSAMYLCASTQVGSEQYFGPGTRLTVT.

The chain links TRBV5-6 to TRBJ2-3; 7 positions agree with TRBD2. CDR3 length: 16 residues. Looked up from germline, CDR1 is SGHDT and CDR2 is YYEEEE. The junction had 7 bases not matched to a gene; V was cut back by 3 bases and J by 0 bases. The CDR3 protein is CASSWWSGISTDTQYF. The CDR3 DNA reads as TGTGCCAGCAGCTGGTGGAGCGGGATTAGCACAGATACGCAGTATTTT.

The table lists this clone with a count of one. The CDR3, as DNA: TGTGCCAGTAGTATAAGGGCCCCCCTCTACGAGCAGTACTTC. Translating it yields CASSIRAPLYEQYF. The chain has TRBV19 and TRBJ2-5; D unresolved. The J call may not be correct, given that the DNA end is closer to TRBJ2-7. Germline CDR1 LNHDA, CDR2 SQIVND (reference sequence). This CDR3 comprises 14 residues.

V usage is TRBV2 and J usage is TRBJ2-5, with D unclear. The V end was cut by 6 bases, the J end by 0 bases, with 8 bases between. This CDR3 has 13 residues. The germline V gene has CDR1 SNHLY and CDR2 FYNNEI. CDR3 DNA sequence: TGTGCCAGCAGCCTATTGTACCAAGAGACCCAGTACTTC. Translation: CASSLLYQETQYF.

Notes on this clone: The sample contains more than one DNA sequence encoding this CDR3. The chain combines TRBV19 with TRBJ2-7; D call uncertain. Trimming pared 7 bases from V and 0 bases from J, leaving 10 bases between. The V gene's germline CDR1 is LNHDA and CDR2 SQIVND (reference sequence). The CDR3 has 13 residues. This CDR3 is CASKSGSSYEQYF. The CDR3 DNA reads as TGTGCCAGTAAATCAGGTTCCTCCTACGAGCAGTACTTC.